The clone carrying this TCR beta chain showed up just once. Its target is unknown. The sample belongs to a study of shared clonotypes between healthy human individuals. Study-wide results and limits: Some clonotypes were shared by all four sorted-subset donors, while others were not shared. The non-shared ones had lower generation probabilities than the shared ones.

This CDR3 has 15 amino acids. Trimming left V 5 bases short and J 3 bases short, with 17 bases between. The germline gives CDR1 LNHDA, CDR2 SQIVND (reference sequence). The study separated CD4+ cells into CD45RA+ naive and CD45RA-negative memory subsets. The assay was carried out at the deep level. The assay was immunoSEQ multiplex PCR, and TCRdb's table has in-frame clones only and misses some. The sample includes millions of clones, 85% to 95% of them seen just once. The rearrangement uses TRBV19 and TRBJ2-7; possibly TRBD1 for D (6 bases). The sequence was obtained from a young man in good health. Sequenced: naive CD4+ T cells sorted from blood. Regarding subset: CD45RA+ positively selected. The CDR3 sequence is CASSSAGQGIYEQYF. The DNA for the CDR3 is TGTGCCAGTAGTTCTGCCGGGCAGGGGATCTACGAGCAGTACTTC.